This record covers a single T cell receptor (beta chain). Germline V gives CDR1 SGHDT, CDR2 YYEEEE. Between the trimmed V and J ends, which lost 6 bases and 4 bases, there was a span of 22 bases. This CDR3 comprises 16 residues. TCRdb's table, derived via immunoSEQ multiplex PCR, lists solely in-frame clones and lacks some. The data contain tens of thousands of clones, 86% of them singletons. The record originates from a study of blood T cell repertoires in COVID-19. Study at large: The analysed material was cDNA or gDNA that came from T cells, B-cell-depleted T cells, or PBMCs.

Sequencing input: peripheral blood. This TCR was sampled from a man in his fifties or sixties with active COVID-19. The V and J genes are TRBV5-6 and TRBJ1-1; maybe TRBD1 (5 bases). The CDR3 DNA follows: TGTGCCAGCACCTTATCCCGGGGCGGGGCGGCCACTGAAGCTTTCTTT. The encoded protein is CASTLSRGGAATEAFF.